This T cell receptor (beta chain) was documented in a study of blood T cell repertoires in COVID-19. The data were produced by immunoSEQ multiplex PCR, yet TCRdb's version contains in-frame clones alone and is incomplete. The sample consists of a few hundred thousand clones, 90% of them appearing once. V shed 1 base and J 0 bases; nucleotides not matched to a gene: 7. Germline CDR1 is GTSNPN and CDR2 is SVGIG (reference sequence). The CDR3 extends over 16 amino acids. This clonotype was sampled from a woman under 30 with acute COVID-19. Sequences were obtained from PBMCs or T cells enriched from blood (not recorded which). V and J are TRBV30 and TRBJ2-3; 7 nucleotides match TRBD1. In nucleotides, the CDR3 is TGTGCCTGGAGTGAACAGGGGCCGAAAAGCACAGATACGCAGTATTTT. This translates into CAWSEQGPKSTDTQYF.